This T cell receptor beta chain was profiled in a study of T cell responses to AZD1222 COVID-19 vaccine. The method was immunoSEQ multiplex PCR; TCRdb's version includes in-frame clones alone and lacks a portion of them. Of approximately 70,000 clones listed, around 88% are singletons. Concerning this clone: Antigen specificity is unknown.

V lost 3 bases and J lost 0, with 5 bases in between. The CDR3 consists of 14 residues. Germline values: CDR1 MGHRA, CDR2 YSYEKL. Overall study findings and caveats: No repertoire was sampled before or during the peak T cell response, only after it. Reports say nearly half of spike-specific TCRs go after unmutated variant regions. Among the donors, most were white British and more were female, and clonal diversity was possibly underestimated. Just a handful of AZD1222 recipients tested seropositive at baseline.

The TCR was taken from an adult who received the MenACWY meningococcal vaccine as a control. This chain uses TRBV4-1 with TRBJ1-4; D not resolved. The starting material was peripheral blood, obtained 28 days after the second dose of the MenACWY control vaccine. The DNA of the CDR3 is TGCGCCAGCAGCCATACAGCAACTAATGAAAAACTGTTTTTT. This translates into CASSHTATNEKLFF.